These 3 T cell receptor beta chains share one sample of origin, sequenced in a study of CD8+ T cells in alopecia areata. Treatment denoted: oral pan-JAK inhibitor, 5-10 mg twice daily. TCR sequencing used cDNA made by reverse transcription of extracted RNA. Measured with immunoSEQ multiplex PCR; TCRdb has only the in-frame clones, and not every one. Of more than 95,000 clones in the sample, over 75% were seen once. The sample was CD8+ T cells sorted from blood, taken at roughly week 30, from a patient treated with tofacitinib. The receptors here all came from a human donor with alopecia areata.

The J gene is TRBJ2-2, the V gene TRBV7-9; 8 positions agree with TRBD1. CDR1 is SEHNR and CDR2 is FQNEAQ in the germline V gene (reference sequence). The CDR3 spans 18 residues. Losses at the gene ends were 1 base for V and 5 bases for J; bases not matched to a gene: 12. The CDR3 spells CASSLGDRTGGRTGELFF. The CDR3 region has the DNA TGTGCCAGCAGCTTAGGGGACAGGACCGGCGGAAGGACCGGGGAGCTGTTTTTT.

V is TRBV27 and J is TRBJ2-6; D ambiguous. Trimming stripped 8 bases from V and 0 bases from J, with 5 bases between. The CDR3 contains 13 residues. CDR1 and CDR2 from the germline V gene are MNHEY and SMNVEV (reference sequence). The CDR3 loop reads CASGISGANVLTF. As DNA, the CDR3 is TGTGCCAGCGGAATCTCTGGGGCCAACGTCCTGACTTTC.

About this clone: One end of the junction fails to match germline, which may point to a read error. CDR3 in amino acids: CAGSQEKSLGSQPQHF. The CDR3 DNA reads as TGCGCCGGCAGCCAAGAAAAGTCCTTGGGGTCCCAGCCCCAGCATTTT. The chain has TRBV4-1 and TRBJ1-5; D uncertain. This CDR3 contains 16 residues. The V gene's germline CDR1 is MGHRA and CDR2 YSYEKL.